One sample yielded the 21 T cell receptor beta chains listed below, sequenced in a study of Ad26.COV2.S vaccination and SARS-CoV-2 variants. Here immunoSEQ multiplex PCR was the method, and the copy in TCRdb shows in-frame clones only, minus some. There are 300,000 to 400,000 clones in the sample; under 95% occur only once, and 3.9% lies in the top ten. The sample was peripheral blood, taken after recovery from COVID-19. The receptor source for this set is a human donor who had recovered from COVID-19.

The J gene is TRBJ1-1, the V gene TRBV5-4; no definite D call. Trimming shortened V by 8 bases and J by 1 base, and 12 bases separated the two germline ends. CDR1 and CDR2 from the germline V gene are SGHNT and YYREEE (reference sequence). The CDR3 sequence is 13 residues long. The CDR3 here is CARGVDPNTEAFF. The CDR3 nucleotides are TGTGCCAGAGGAGTTGACCCGAACACTGAAGCTTTCTTT.

This sequence joins TRBV25-1 and TRBJ2-6; the D gene is possibly TRBD1 (6 bases). The germline V gene encodes CDR1 MGHDK and CDR2 SYGVNS. There are 18 residues in the CDR3. The germline V and J ends were trimmed by 2 bases and 0 bases, with 14 bases remaining between them. The CDR3 is CASSEGGRTISGANVLTF. In DNA form, the CDR3 reads TGTGCCAGCAGTGAAGGGGGCAGGACGATCTCTGGGGCCAACGTCCTGACTTTC.

The J gene is TRBJ1-1, the V gene TRBV6-5; the D gene is possibly TRBD1 (5 bases). In germline, CDR1 is MNHEY, CDR2 SVGAGI. V lost 4 bases to trimming and J lost 1 base, with 10 bases between them. This CDR3 comprises 14 residues. In DNA form, the CDR3 reads TGTGCCAGCAGTTCTCAGGGACCGAACACTGAAGCTTTCTTT. The encoded protein is CASSSQGPNTEAFF.

This chain joins TRBV7-9 and TRBJ2-7, with a possible D match to TRBD1 (6 bases). CDR1 and CDR2 (germline): SEHNR, FQNEAQ (reference sequence). The V end was cut by 1 base, the J end by 3 bases, with 13 bases between. This CDR3 has 15 residues. The CDR3 DNA reads as TGTGCCAGCAGCTTAGTCCAGGGGACGAACTACGAGCAGTACTTC. This sequence encodes CASSLVQGTNYEQYF.

The genes are TRBV19 and TRBJ2-2, with D possibly TRBD1 on 6 matching bases. The CDR3 totals 15 residues. V lost 9 bases to trimming and J lost 1 base, with 15 bases between them. Looked up from germline, CDR1 is LNHDA and CDR2 is SQIVND (reference sequence). The CDR3 sequence is CASRGQGKNTGELFF. The CDR3 bases are TGTGCCAGCAGGGGCCAGGGGAAGAACACCGGGGAGCTGTTTTTT.

The genes are TRBV2 and TRBJ2-3; no firm D call. Between the trimmed V and J ends, which lost 7 bases and 2 bases, there was a span of 13 bases. This CDR3 has 14 residues. Germline CDR1 is SNHLY and CDR2 is FYNNEI. The CDR3 loop reads CASTGRTFTDTQYF. The CDR3 DNA sequence: TGTGCCAGCACCGGACGAACCTTCACAGATACGCAGTATTTT.

The chain links TRBV10-1 to TRBJ2-3; 7 positions match TRBD1. The CDR3 is 15 residues long. Looked up from germline, CDR1 is WNHNN and CDR2 is SYGVQD (reference sequence). The ends lost 1 base at V and 2 bases at J; junction bases unmatched: 3. CDR3 sequence: CASSEYRGHTDTQYF. DNA of the CDR3: TGCGCCAGCAGTGAGTACAGGGGACACACAGATACGCAGTATTTT.

On this clone: This sample includes further DNA sequences coding for the same CDR3. The chain carries TRBV9 and TRBJ2-7, with TRBD1 matching 7 bases. Germline CDR1 is SGDLS and CDR2 is YYNGEE. The CDR3 runs 14 residues. V was clipped by 4 bases and J by 1 base; unmatched bases: 5. For the CDR3, the DNA is TGTGCCAGCAGCCCAAGGACAGGTTCCTACGAGCAGTACTTC. It is translated as CASSPRTGSYEQYF. Drawing the rest from reference TRBV9 and TRBJ2-7, the complete variable domain is DSGVTQTPKHLITATGQRVTLRCSPRSGDLSVYWYQQSLDQGLQFLIQYYNGEERAKGNILERFSAQQFPDLHSELNLSSLELGDSALYFCASSPRTGSYEQYFGPGTRLTVT.

V usage is TRBV5-6 and J usage is TRBJ2-5; 12 positions match TRBD1. The V gene's germline CDR1 is SGHDT and CDR2 YYEEEE. CDR3 length: 15 amino acids. V lost 3 bases, J lost 5 bases, and 5 bases stayed unmatched. The CDR3 reads CASSSGTGGRETQYF. The DNA for the CDR3 is TGTGCCAGCAGCTCCGGGACAGGGGGCCGGGAGACCCAGTACTTC.

The J gene is TRBJ2-7, the V gene TRBV5-6, with D unresolved. The CDR3 runs 14 residues. Between the trimmed V and J ends, which lost 7 bases and 0 bases, there was a span of 14 bases. Looked up from germline, CDR1 is SGHDT and CDR2 is YYEEEE. The CDR3: CASHPGGVSYEQYF. Here the CDR3 DNA reads TGTGCCAGCCACCCTGGTGGGGTCTCCTACGAGCAGTACTTC.

The chain links TRBV5-1 to TRBJ2-7, with D unclear. V gave up 1 base and J gave up 4 bases, with 18 bases separating them. CDR1 and CDR2 (germline): SGHRS, YFSETQ. The CDR3 covers 16 residues. In DNA form, the CDR3 reads TGCGCCAGCAGCTTGCAACGACCCCAGTACGCATACGAGCAGTACTTC. It is translated as CASSLQRPQYAYEQYF.

V gene TRBV24-1 combines with J gene TRBJ1-5; 8 bases are a match to TRBD1. The CDR3 has 18 residues. With 1 base clipped from V and 5 bases from J, the junction kept 12 bases outside the gene matches. CDR1 and CDR2 (germline): KGHDR, SFDVKD. CDR3 residues: CATSDFPGTGTSYQPQHF. The CDR3 coding sequence is TGTGCCACCAGTGATTTCCCTGGGACAGGAACCTCCTATCAGCCCCAGCATTTT.

This sequence joins TRBV24-1 and TRBJ2-2; D perhaps matches TRBD2 (5 bases). The CDR3 totals 14 residues. Germline V lookup: CDR1 KGHDR, CDR2 SFDVKD. V was shortened by 4 bases and J by 4 bases, with 9 bases between the two germline ends. The CDR3 protein is CATSEDGVTGELFF. The CDR3 coding sequence is TGTGCCACCAGTGAAGACGGGGTCACCGGGGAGCTGTTTTTT.

The chain joins TRBV19 to TRBJ2-7; TRBD1 matches 8 bases. Germline trimming cut 4 bases from V and 4 bases from J; bases unmatched to any gene: 0. From germline, CDR1 is LNHDA and CDR2 SQIVND (reference sequence). CDR3 length: 12 amino acids. Here the CDR3 reads CASSRTGYEQYF. The CDR3 DNA sequence: TGTGCCAGTAGTAGGACAGGGTACGAGCAGTACTTC.

The chain couples TRBV6-2 or TRBV6-3 to TRBJ2-7; D possibly corresponds to TRBD1 (5 bases). V lost 4 bases and J lost 3, with 10 bases in between. Germline V gene data show CDR1 as MNHEY and CDR2 as SVGEGT. CDR3 length: 13 residues. DNA of the CDR3: TGTGCCAGCAGTTCGACAGAGAACTACGAGCAGTACTTC. It codes for CASSSTENYEQYF.

V is TRBV5-6 and J is TRBJ2-7; D gene ambiguous. This CDR3 has 11 amino acids. V was shortened by 0 bases and J by 2 bases, with 0 bases between the two germline ends. CDR1 and CDR2 from the germline V gene are SGHDT and YYEEEE. The CDR3 sequence: CASSLAYEQYF. CDR3 nucleotides: TGTGCCAGCAGCTTGGCCTACGAGCAGTACTTC.

This clone occurred a few times. The V gene is TRBV12-3 or TRBV12-4, the J gene TRBJ1-1; no clear D. The CDR3 consists of 10 residues. V was cut by 8 bases and J by 6 bases, with 7 bases left in between. The CDR3 loop is CASGDAEAFF. In DNA, the CDR3 is TGTGCCAGCGGTGACGCTGAAGCTTTCTTT.

The chain is built from TRBV6-2 or TRBV6-3 and TRBJ2-3; D is unresolved. This CDR3 contains 16 residues. V dropped 4 bases and J dropped 4 bases, with 18 bases sitting between them. Germline CDR1 reads MNHEY; CDR2 reads SVGEGT. CDR3: CASSSPWKLAADTQYF. The CDR3 DNA is TGTGCCAGCAGTTCCCCCTGGAAGTTAGCAGCAGATACGCAGTATTTT.

Only one count was recorded for this clone. The rearrangement uses TRBV28 and TRBJ1-1, with unresolved D. Trimming stripped 6 bases from V and 10 bases from J, with 12 bases between. Per the germline V gene, CDR1 is MDHEN and CDR2 is SYDVKM. The CDR3 runs to 11 residues. CDR3 DNA sequence: TGTGCCAGCAGGGCGACGGTTGGAGCTTTCTTT. It specifies CASRATVGAFF.

The chain is built from TRBV7-9 and TRBJ2-2; possible D gene TRBD1, 6 bases. The germline gives CDR1 SEHNR, CDR2 FQNEAQ (reference sequence). V gave up 9 bases and J gave up 5 bases, with 16 bases separating them. This CDR3 is built from 14 residues. The CDR3 DNA reads as TGTGCCAGTTCCTTTAACAGGGATACCGGGGAGCTGTTTTTT. This gives the protein CASSFNRDTGELFF.

Concerning this clone itself: The sample holds other DNA sequences that translate to the same CDR3. The chain couples TRBV20-1 to TRBJ1-2; possibly TRBD1 for D (6 bases). Germline V CDR1 and CDR2: DFQATT, SNEGSKA (reference sequence). The V and J ends lost 3 bases and 4 bases respectively, with 12 bases between them. The CDR3 covers 13 residues. The CDR3 DNA reads as TGCAGTGCTAGTGAAGGGGGAGCCTATGGCTACACCTTC. This codes for CSASEGGAYGYTF.